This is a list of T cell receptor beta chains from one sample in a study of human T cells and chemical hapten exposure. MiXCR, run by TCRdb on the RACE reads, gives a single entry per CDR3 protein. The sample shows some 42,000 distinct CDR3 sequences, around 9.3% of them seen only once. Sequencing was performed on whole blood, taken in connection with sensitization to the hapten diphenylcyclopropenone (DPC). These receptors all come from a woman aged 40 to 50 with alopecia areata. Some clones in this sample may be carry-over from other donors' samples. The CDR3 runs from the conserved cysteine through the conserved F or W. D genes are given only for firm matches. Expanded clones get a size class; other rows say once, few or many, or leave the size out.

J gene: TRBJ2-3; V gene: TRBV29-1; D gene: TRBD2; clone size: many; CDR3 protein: CSVHVPGGGGTDTQYF; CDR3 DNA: TGCAGCGTTCACGTCCCCGGCGGGGGGGGCACAGATACGCAGTATTTT
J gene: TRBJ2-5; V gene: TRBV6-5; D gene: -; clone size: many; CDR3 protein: CASGGRGRETQYF; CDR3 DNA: TGTGCCAGCGGGGGCAGGGGTCGAGAGACCCAGTACTTC
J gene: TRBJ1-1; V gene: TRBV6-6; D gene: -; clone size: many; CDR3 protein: CASSSTRESVTEAFF; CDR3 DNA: TGTGCCAGCAGTTCAACAAGGGAGTCAGTCACTGAAGCTTTCTTT
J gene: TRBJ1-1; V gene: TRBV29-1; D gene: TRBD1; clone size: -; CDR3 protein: CSVTKGTGLSEAFF; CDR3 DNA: TGCAGCGTCACAAAGGGGACAGGGTTATCTGAAGCTTTCTTT
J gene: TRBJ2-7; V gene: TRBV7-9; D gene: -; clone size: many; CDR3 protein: CASSLGFGFQYF; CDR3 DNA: TGTGCCAGCAGCTTAGGTTTCGGGTTCCAGTACTTC
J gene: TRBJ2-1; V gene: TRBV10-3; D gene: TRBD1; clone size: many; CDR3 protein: CAISGTGGFNEQFF; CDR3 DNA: TGTGCCATCAGCGGGACAGGGGGCTTCAATGAGCAGTTCTTC
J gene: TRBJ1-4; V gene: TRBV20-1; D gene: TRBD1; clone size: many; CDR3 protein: CSAGKQGAREKLFF; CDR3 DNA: TGCAGTGCTGGAAAACAGGGGGCGCGCGAAAAACTGTTTTTT
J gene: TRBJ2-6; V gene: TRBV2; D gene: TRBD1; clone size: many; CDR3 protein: CASSPGFGTALSGANVLTF; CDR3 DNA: TGTGCCAGCAGTCCGGGGTTTGGGACAGCACTCTCTGGGGCCAACGTCCTGACTTTC
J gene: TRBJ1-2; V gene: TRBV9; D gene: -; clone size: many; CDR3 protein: CASSVGDRSFLNYGYTF; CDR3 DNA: TGTGCCAGCAGCGTAGGGGACCGATCATTTCTTAACTATGGCTACACCTTC
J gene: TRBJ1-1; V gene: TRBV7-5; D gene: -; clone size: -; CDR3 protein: CISVSEPHWANTEAFF; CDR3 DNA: -
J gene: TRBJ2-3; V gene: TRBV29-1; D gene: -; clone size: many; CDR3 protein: CSVAQWRQERLWADTQYF; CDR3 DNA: TGCAGCGTTGCTCAGTGGAGGCAGGAGCGGCTCTGGGCAGATACGCAGTATTTT
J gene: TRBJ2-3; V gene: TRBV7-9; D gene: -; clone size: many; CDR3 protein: CASSPRRDVPSAPTDTQYF; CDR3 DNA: TGTGCCAGCAGCCCTAGGAGGGACGTGCCTAGCGCCCCGACAGATACGCAGTATTTT
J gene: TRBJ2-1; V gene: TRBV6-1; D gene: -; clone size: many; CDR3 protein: CASSERKTGWGNEQFF; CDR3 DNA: TGTGCCAGCAGTGAACGTAAGACAGGATGGGGTAATGAGCAGTTCTTC
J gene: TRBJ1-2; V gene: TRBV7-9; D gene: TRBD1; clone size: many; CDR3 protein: CASSPNRGYGYTF; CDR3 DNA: TGTGCCAGCAGCCCGAACAGGGGGTATGGCTACACCTTC
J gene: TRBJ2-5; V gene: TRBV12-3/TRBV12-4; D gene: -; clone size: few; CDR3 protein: CASSPAGGKGIQETQYF; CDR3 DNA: TGTGCCAGCAGTCCTGCTGGGGGGAAAGGGATCCAAGAGACCCAGTACTTC
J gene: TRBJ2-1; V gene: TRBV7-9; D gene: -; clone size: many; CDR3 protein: CASSLDPYRGESEQFF; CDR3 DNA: TGTGCCAGCAGCTTAGATCCCTACCGAGGGGAGAGTGAGCAGTTCTTC
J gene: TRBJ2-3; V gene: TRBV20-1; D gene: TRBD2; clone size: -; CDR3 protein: CSASGGADTQYF; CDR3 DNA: TGCAGTGCTAGCGGGGGGGCAGATACGCAGTATTTT
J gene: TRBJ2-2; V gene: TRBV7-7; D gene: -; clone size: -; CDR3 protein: CASSADRPGELFF; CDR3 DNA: TGTGCCAGCAGCGCAGATAGGCCCGGGGAGCTGTTTTTT
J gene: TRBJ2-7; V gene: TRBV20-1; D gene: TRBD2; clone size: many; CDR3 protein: CSLYSGTSSYEQYF; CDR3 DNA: TGCAGTCTGTACTCCGGGACTAGTTCCTACGAGCAGTACTTC
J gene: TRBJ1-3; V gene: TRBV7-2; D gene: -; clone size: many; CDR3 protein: CASSLGTRGTGNTIYF; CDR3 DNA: TGTGCCAGCAGCTTAGGGACGCGGGGGACTGGAAACACCATATATTTT
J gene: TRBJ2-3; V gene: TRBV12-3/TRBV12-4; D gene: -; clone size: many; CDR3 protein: CASSLNPLRVGADTQYF; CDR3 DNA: TGTGCCAGCAGTTTAAACCCCCTCAGGGTTGGCGCAGATACGCAGTATTTT
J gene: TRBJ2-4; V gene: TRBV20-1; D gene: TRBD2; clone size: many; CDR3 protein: CSARSPGGGKNIQYF; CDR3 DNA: TGCAGTGCTAGGTCCCCGGGGGGGGGCAAAAACATTCAGTACTTC
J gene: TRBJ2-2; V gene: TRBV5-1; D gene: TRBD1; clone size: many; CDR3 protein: CASSLQQGFGELFF; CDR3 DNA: TGCGCCAGCAGCTTGCAACAGGGGTTCGGGGAGCTGTTTTTT
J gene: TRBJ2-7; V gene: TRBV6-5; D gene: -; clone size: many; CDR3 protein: CASSYSMSYEQYF; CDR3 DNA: TGTGCCAGCAGTTACTCGATGTCCTACGAGCAGTACTTC